Reported below is one T cell receptor beta chain. First-strand cDNA relied on TRAV- and TRBV-specific primers spanning alpha and beta chains. For amplifying TCRs, the PCR ran for roughly 20 cycles with Phusion, which was used together with a constant-region primer and the adapter on the V primers. TCRdb independently ran MiXCR on the reads; one entry per CDR3 protein. The sample comprises approximately 91,000 distinct CDR3 sequences, 20% to 25% of which are singletons, and around 13% rests with the top ten. This entry is derived from a study of low-dose radiotherapy and immunotherapy resistance in tumors. As for the study in general: A total of 6.5 Gy was given to Cohort 1 as 0.5 Gy per fraction every 2 weeks.

Time point described: after trial treatment. Treatment in this sample: LDRT plus nivolumab, ipilimumab, low-dose cyclophosphamide and aspirin (RACIN trial). Every donor's regimen consisted of nivolumab, ipilimumab, aspirin, low-dose cyclophosphamide and low-dose radiotherapy. Tumors of eligible patients were advanced, solid and lacking tumor-infiltrating lymphocytes. CDR3 length equals 12 residues. Germline CDR1 reads LNHDA; CDR2 reads SQIVND (reference sequence). With 4 bases removed from V and 12 bases from J, the gap between germline ends came to 15 bases. The material was PBMCs, obtained after low-dose radiotherapy plus immunotherapy. The TCR sequence derives from a female donor with ovarian cancer. The chain joins TRBV19 to TRBJ2-5; TRBD2 is a possible D gene (6 bases). The CDR3 bases are TGTGCCAGTAGTACCGGGACTCCGTCCAAGTACTTC. It is translated as CASSTGTPSKYF.